The entry below gives a single T cell receptor beta chain sequence along with its context. Antigen: not known. The data originate from a study of CD8+ T cells in alopecia areata. General study results and limits: Clonality exceeded that of normal scalp in lesional scalp, most notably in alopecia totalis/universalis.

Trimming shortened V by 0 bases and J by 2 bases, and 9 bases separated the two germline ends. The CDR3 length is 14 residues. Germline loops: CDR1 SGDLS, CDR2 YYNGEE. Following RNA extraction, reverse transcription yielded cDNA that acted as the sequencing template. Profiling relied on immunoSEQ multiplex PCR, and the TCRdb table lists in-frame clones only, not all of them. The data hold 100,000 to 150,000 clones, with almost 50% observed a single time. The rearrangement joins TRBV9 to TRBJ2-7; D is perhaps TRBD1 (5 bases). The TCR sequence derives from a human donor with alopecia areata. Specimen: CD8+ T cells sorted from blood, collected at week 0. CDR3: CASSVGGNAYEQYF. The CDR3 DNA sequence: TGTGCCAGCAGCGTAGGGGGCAACGCCTACGAGCAGTACTTC.